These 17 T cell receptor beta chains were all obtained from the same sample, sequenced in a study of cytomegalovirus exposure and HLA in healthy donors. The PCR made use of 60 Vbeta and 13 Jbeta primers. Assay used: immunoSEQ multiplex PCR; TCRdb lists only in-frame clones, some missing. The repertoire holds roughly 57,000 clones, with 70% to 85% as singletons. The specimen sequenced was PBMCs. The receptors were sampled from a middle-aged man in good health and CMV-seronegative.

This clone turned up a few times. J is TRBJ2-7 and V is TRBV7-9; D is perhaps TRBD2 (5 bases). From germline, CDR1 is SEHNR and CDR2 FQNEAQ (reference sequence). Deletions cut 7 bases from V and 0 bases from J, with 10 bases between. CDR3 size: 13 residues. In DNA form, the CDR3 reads TGTGCCAGCACTCAGGAGGCCTCCTACGAGCAGTACTTC. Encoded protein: CASTQEASYEQYF.

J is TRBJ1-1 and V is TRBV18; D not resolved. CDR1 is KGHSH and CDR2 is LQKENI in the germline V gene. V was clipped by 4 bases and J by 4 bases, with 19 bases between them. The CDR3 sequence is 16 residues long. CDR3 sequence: CASSLTLSGLATEAFF. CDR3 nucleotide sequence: TGTGCCAGCTCACTAACACTCTCAGGACTGGCCACTGAAGCTTTCTTT.

CDR3 loop: CASSLKAGGDSGELFF. CDR3 coding DNA: TGTGCCAGCAGCCTTAAGGCAGGGGGCGATTCCGGGGAGCTGTTTTTT. V gene TRBV7-3 combines with J gene TRBJ2-2; 8 bases are shared with TRBD1. This CDR3 has 16 residues. The V gene end was trimmed by 5 bases and the J gene end by 6 bases; junction bases not matched to a gene: 11. The germline CDR1 and CDR2 sequences are SGHTA and FQGTGA.

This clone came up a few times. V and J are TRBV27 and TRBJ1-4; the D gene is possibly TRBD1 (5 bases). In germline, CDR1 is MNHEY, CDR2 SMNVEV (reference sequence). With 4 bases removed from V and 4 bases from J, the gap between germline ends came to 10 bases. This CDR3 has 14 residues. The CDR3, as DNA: TGTGCCAGCAGTTCCCAGGGTATTAATGAAAAACTGTTTTTT. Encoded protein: CASSSQGINEKLFF.

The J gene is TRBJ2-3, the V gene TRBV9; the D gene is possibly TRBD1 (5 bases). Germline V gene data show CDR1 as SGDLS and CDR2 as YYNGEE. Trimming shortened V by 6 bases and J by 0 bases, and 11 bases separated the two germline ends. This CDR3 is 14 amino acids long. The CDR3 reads CASKKGQSTDTQYF. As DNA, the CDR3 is TGTGCCAGCAAAAAGGGGCAGAGCACAGATACGCAGTATTTT.

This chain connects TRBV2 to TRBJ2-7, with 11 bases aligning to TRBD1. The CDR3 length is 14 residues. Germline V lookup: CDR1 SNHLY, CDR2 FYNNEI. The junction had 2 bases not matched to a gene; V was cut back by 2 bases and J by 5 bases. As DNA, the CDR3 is TGTGCCAGCAGTGAACGGGACAGGGGGGACGAGCAGTACTTC. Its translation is CASSERDRGDEQYF.

For the CDR3, the DNA is TGCAGCGTAGCCGGGACGTACCCCATCGGGGGATACAATGAGCAGTTCTTC. It specifies CSVAGTYPIGGYNEQFF. V and J are TRBV29-1 and TRBJ2-1; D is possibly TRBD2 (6 bases). CDR1 and CDR2 from the germline V gene are SQVTM and ANQGSEA. The CDR3 covers 17 residues. V lost 6 bases to trimming and J lost 4 bases, with 25 bases between them.

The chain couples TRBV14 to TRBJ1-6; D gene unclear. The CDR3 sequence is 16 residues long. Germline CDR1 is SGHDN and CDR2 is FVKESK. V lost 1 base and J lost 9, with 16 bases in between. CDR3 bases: TGTGCCAGCAGCCAAGGCGGTTTTCCATTGATTTCACCCCTCCACTTT. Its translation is CASSQGGFPLISPLHF.

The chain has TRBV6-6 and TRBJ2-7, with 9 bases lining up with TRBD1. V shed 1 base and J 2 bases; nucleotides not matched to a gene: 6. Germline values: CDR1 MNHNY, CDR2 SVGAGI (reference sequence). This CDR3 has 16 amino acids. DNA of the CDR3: TGTGCCAGCAGTTACTATGGGGACAGGGCGGCCTACGAGCAGTACTTC. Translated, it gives CASSYYGDRAAYEQYF.

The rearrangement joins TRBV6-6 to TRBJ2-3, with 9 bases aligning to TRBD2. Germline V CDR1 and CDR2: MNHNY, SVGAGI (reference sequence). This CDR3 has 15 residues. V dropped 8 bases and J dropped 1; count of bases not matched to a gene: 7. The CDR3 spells CASLAGLGRTDTQYF. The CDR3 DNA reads TGTGCCAGCCTAGCGGGATTAGGGCGCACAGATACGCAGTATTTT.

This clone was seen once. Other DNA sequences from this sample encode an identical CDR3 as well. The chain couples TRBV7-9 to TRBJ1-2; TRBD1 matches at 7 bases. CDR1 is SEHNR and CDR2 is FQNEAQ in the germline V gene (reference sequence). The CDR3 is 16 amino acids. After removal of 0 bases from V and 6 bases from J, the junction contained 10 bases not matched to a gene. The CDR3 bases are TGTGCCAGCAGCTTAGCGCAAGGGGGCGAGTTCCATGGCTACACCTTC. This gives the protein CASSLAQGGEFHGYTF.

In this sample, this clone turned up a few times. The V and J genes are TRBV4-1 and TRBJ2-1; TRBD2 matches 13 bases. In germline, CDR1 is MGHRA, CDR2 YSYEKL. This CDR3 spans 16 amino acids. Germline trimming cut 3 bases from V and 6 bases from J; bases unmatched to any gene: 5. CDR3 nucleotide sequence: TGCGCCAGCAGCCAGGGGACTAGCGGGGCCTCCAATGAGCAGTTCTTC. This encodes CASSQGTSGASNEQFF.

CDR3 sequence (DNA): TGTGCCAGCACCCCATGGGGACAGGGGTTGGAGACCCAGTACTTC. This translates into CASTPWGQGLETQYF. The chain couples TRBV5-4 to TRBJ2-5; TRBD1 matches 10 bases. Germline assignment: CDR1 SGHNT and CDR2 YYREEE (reference sequence). The V and J ends lost 6 bases and 5 bases, in that order; junction bases with no gene match: 10. The CDR3 is 15 amino acids.

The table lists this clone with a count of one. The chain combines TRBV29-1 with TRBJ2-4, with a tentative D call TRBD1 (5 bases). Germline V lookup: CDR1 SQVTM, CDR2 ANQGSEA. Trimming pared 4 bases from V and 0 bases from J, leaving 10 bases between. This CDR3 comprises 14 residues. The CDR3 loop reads CSVGTHLAKNIQYF. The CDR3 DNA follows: TGCAGCGTTGGGACACACCTAGCCAAAAACATTCAGTACTTC. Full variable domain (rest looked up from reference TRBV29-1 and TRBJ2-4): SAVISQKPSRDICQRGTSLTIQCQVDSQVTMMFWYRQQPGQSLTLIATANQGSEATYESGFVIDKFPISRPNLTFSTLTVSNMSPEDSSIYLCSVGTHLAKNIQYFGAGTRLSVL.

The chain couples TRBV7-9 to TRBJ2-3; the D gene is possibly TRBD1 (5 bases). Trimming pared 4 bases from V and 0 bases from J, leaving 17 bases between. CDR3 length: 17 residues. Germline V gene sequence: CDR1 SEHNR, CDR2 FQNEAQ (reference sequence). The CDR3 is CASSSPVTATSTDTQYF. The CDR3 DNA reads TGTGCCAGCAGCTCCCCCGTGACAGCAACTAGCACAGATACGCAGTATTTT. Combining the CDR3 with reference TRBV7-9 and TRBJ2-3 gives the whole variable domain DTGVSQNPRHKITKRGQNVTFRCDPISEHNRLYWYRQTLGQGPEFLTYFQNEAQLEKSRLLSDRFSAERPKGSFSTLEIQRTEQGDSAMYLCASSSPVTATSTDTQYFGPGTRLTVL.

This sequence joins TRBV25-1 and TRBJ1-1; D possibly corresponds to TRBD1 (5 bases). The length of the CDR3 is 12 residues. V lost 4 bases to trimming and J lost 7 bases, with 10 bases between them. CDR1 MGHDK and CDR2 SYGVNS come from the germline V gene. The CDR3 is CASSVKGIEAFF. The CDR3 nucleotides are TGTGCCAGCAGTGTGAAGGGGATTGAAGCTTTCTTT.

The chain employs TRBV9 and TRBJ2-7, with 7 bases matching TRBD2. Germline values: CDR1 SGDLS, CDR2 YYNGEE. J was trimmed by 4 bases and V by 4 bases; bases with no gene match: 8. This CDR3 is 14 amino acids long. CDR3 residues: CASSHGGSQYEQYF. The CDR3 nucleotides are TGTGCCAGCAGCCACGGGGGGAGCCAGTACGAGCAGTACTTC.